The rows below give T cell receptor beta chains drawn from one sample of a study of technical replicates of blood from a handful of donors. Libraries were prepared by immunoSEQ multiplex PCR; TCRdb keeps only in-frame clonotypes and omits some of them. The sample gives about 70,000 clones, around 97% of which show up once; 0.2% to 0.25% is in the top ten. Sequences were obtained from T cells isolated from PBMCs. Every receptor here comes from a human donor in good health. The CDR3 runs from the conserved cysteine through the conserved F or W. The order of the fields is clone size, J gene, D gene, V gene, CDR3 protein, CDR3 DNA. A D gene is named only where the DNA matches it firmly. Size is omitted from some rows. Given values are once, few, many or a class for expanded clones.

>NA|TRBJ1-1|NA|TRBV6-5
CASRTPGGLTEAFF
TGTGCCAGCAGAACCCCGGGGGGCCTAACTGAAGCTTTCTTT
>NA|TRBJ2-5|NA|TRBV7-3
CASSLNPLETQYF
TGTGCCAGCAGCTTAAATCCCCTGGAGACCCAGTACTTC
>NA|TRBJ2-1|TRBD2|TRBV6-6
CASSYGTSKVGQFF
TGTGCCAGCAGTTACGGGACTAGCAAAGTCGGGCAGTTCTTC
>NA|TRBJ2-1|TRBD1|TRBV30
CAWSGTGNEQFF
TGTGCCTGGTCGGGGACAGGGAATGAGCAGTTCTTC
>NA|TRBJ2-7|NA|TRBV29-1
CSVEHAGRRGYEQYF
TGCAGCGTTGAACATGCGGGACGCCGGGGGTACGAGCAGTACTTC
>NA|TRBJ2-5|NA|TRBV2
CATLKGGLSYF
TGTGCCACCCTAAAGGGGGGACTATCGTACTTC
>NA|TRBJ2-1|TRBD2|TRBV9
CASSSRPASGGNEQFF
TGTGCCAGCAGCTCCCGCCCCGCTAGCGGGGGCAATGAGCAGTTCTTC
>NA|TRBJ2-1|TRBD1|TRBV10-3
CATGTGVYNEQFF
TGTGCCACCGGGACAGGGGTATACAATGAGCAGTTCTTC
>NA|TRBJ2-7|TRBD1|TRBV5-1
CASSYRGEDEQYF
TGCGCCAGCAGCTACAGGGGCGAGGACGAGCAGTACTTC
>NA|TRBJ2-1|TRBD1|TRBV2
CASRDYRGSPYNEQFF
TGTGCCAGCAGAGACTACAGGGGATCCCCCTACAATGAGCAGTTCTTC
>NA|TRBJ1-1|NA|TRBV7-3
CASSSYGQKDEAFF
TGTGCCAGCAGCTCTTACGGACAGAAAGATGAAGCTTTCTTT
>NA|TRBJ2-7|NA|TRBV5-1
CASSLEGPWGYEQYF
TGCGCCAGCAGCTTGGAGGGGCCGTGGGGCTACGAGCAGTACTTC
>NA|TRBJ1-4|NA|TRBV7-6
CASSLVEDNEKLFF
TGTGCCAGCAGCTTAGTAGAAGATAATGAAAAACTGTTTTTT
>NA|TRBJ2-6|NA|TRBV11-2
CASRPGAGANVLTF
TGTGCCAGCAGACCAGGCGCCGGGGCCAACGTCCTGACTTTC
>once|TRBJ2-1|TRBD2|TRBV5-6
CASSLEAGAGRNEQFF
TGTGCCAGCAGCTTGGAAGCGGGAGCGGGGCGCAATGAGCAGTTCTTC
>NA|TRBJ1-5|NA|TRBV19
CASRFGDTVWSQHF
TGTGCCAGTAGGTTTGGGGACACCGTTTGGTCCCAGCATTTT
>few|TRBJ1-1|NA|TRBV4-1
CASSQDRGGLIGAFF
TGCGCCAGCAGCCAAGATAGGGGAGGGTTAATTGGGGCTTTCTTT
>NA|TRBJ2-7|TRBD2|TRBV27
CASSLTSSGYEQYF
TGTGCCAGCAGTTTAACCTCTAGCGGCTACGAGCAGTACTTC
>NA|TRBJ1-1|NA|TRBV15
CATSRDYMNTEAFF
TGTGCCACCAGCAGAGATTATATGAACACTGAAGCTTTCTTT
>NA|TRBJ1-6|TRBD1|TRBV2
CASSDGQGVESPLHF
TGTGCCAGCAGTGATGGACAGGGCGTCGAGTCACCCCTCCACTTT
>NA|TRBJ2-7|NA|TRBV7-9
CASSLGQGIYEQYF
TGTGCCAGCAGCTTAGGTCAGGGGATCTACGAGCAGTACTTC
>once|TRBJ1-5|TRBD1|TRBV18
CASSPQRTGHSNQPQHF
TGTGCCAGCTCACCACAGAGGACAGGGCATAGCAATCAGCCCCAGCATTTT
>NA|TRBJ1-6|NA|TRBV7-3
CASSLTAGANSPLHF
TGTGCCAGCAGCTTAACGGCAGGGGCGAATTCACCCCTCCACTTT
>NA|TRBJ2-7|NA|TRBV4-1
CASSQAGEGVYEQYF
TGCGCCAGCAGCCAAGCCGGGGAGGGGGTGTATGAGCAGTACTTC
>NA|TRBJ1-5|TRBD1|TRBV5-6
CASSLARGHQPQHF
TGTGCCAGCAGCTTGGCCAGGGGGCATCAGCCCCAGCATTTT
>NA|TRBJ2-7|NA|TRBV7-9
CASQIYPGKYEQYF
TGTGCCAGCCAGATATATCCGGGGAAATACGAGCAGTACTTC
>NA|TRBJ1-1|TRBD1|TRBV18
CASSQTGANEAFF
TGTGCCAGCTCCCAGACAGGGGCCAACGAAGCTTTCTTT
>NA|TRBJ1-5|NA|TRBV11-2
CASSLGAGAGQPQHF
TGTGCCAGCAGCTTAGGCGCAGGGGCGGGTCAGCCCCAGCATTTT
>NA|TRBJ2-5|NA|TRBV5-4
CASSLETGSRETQYF
TGTGCCAGCAGCTTGGAAACAGGGTCCAGAGAGACCCAGTACTTC
>NA|TRBJ2-3|TRBD2|TRBV25-1
CASSHPLAGVEDTQYF
TGTGCCAGCAGTCACCCTCTAGCGGGAGTGGAAGATACGCAGTATTTT
>NA|TRBJ1-2|TRBD1|TRBV6-6
CATTGTAYYGYTF
TGTGCCACAACCGGGACAGCGTACTATGGCTACACCTTC